Below, one T cell receptor (beta chain) is given with its context. The antigen is unknown. The sample comes from a study of T-cell memory formation after mild COVID-19. About the research overall: The TCR clusters were mostly specific to one donor. General study points: Clones from the second wave (peaking day 37) had unconfirmed SARS-CoV-2 specificity.

Germline V gene data show CDR1 as SGHRS and CDR2 as YFSETQ. With V trimmed by 0 bases and J by 10 bases, 12 bases remained unmatched. The CDR3 runs to 17 residues. TCRdb re-called the 5' RACE reads through MiXCR, storing one row per CDR3 protein. The sample includes 110,000 or so distinct CDR3 sequences, 22% of them seen just once. The gene calls are TRBV5-1 and TRBJ2-1; TRBD2 matches at 11 bases. Sample: PBMCs or a T cell subset sorted from them (not recorded which). This clonotype was sampled from a man aged 18-30 years who had mild COVID-19 (a few samples of this study predate the infection). Cell type and time point are not known. This CDR3 is CASSLVFGTSGSGEQFF. The DNA for the CDR3 is TGCGCCAGCAGCTTGGTATTCGGGACTAGCGGTTCGGGCGAGCAGTTCTTC.